This T cell receptor (beta chain) was found in a study of OX40 agonist ivuxolimab in advanced cancers. Study background: Mean age around 60 years, range about 23 to 80; just over 80% male.

The CDR3 loop spans 14 amino acids. The V gene lost 6 bases and the J gene lost 1 base, with 11 bases spanning the gap. Germline CDR1 reads MNHEY; CDR2 reads SVGAGI. Whole-study findings and limits: Dosing at 0.1 to 3.0 mg/kg was accompanied by clonal expansion of CD4+ and CD8+ blood T cells by week 6.

Sequencing used immunoSEQ multiplex PCR; TCRdb keeps in-frame clones, though not all of them. This table holds about 57,000 clones, around 86% found once. This clone has only one observation. Its antigen remains unidentified. This TCR came from an adult with an advanced solid tumor such as melanoma, head and neck, liver or kidney cancer. The sequences come from CD4+ or CD8+ T cells sorted from blood, collected in a trial of the OX40 agonist ivuxolimab. This chain joins TRBV6-5 and TRBJ2-3, with D possibly being TRBD1 (5 bases). The CDR3, as DNA: TGTGCCAGCAGGGATAAGACAGGCACAGATACGCAGTATTTT. It is translated as CASRDKTGTDTQYF.